This T cell receptor (beta chain) was profiled in a study of shared clonotypes between healthy human individuals. Study observations and caveats: Naive subsets typically showed greater estimated richness than memory subsets.

Naive CD8 isolation took CD45RO-negative cells positively selected for CCR7 and excluded terminally differentiated effector memory CD45RA+ cells. Germline trimming cut 4 bases from V and 0 bases from J; bases unmatched to any gene: 4. The CDR3 is made up of 16 amino acids. Germline V lookup: CDR1 SGHDN, CDR2 FVKESK. Repertoires were generated with immunoSEQ multiplex PCR, while TCRdb's copy carries only in-frame clones and drops some. The data contain approximately 600,000 clones, roughly 95% of them singletons. This clone was observed once. The antigen is unknown. The receptor was isolated from a woman in her twenties or thirties in good health. The chain carries TRBV14 and TRBJ2-1, with 9 nucleotides matching TRBD2. What was sequenced was naive CD8+ T cells sorted from blood. CDR3: CASSLIAGVSYNEQFF. CDR3 nucleotides: TGTGCCAGCAGCCTTATAGCGGGAGTCTCCTACAATGAGCAGTTCTTC.